The source of this TCR beta chain is a study of blood T cells in healthy people across ages. In its sample, this clonotype was seen a few times. A minimum of 6 micrograms of total RNA was extracted per sample. Alongside a J-beta primer mix, a sample-barcoded 5' primer served in a second PCR lasting roughly 6 to 11 cycles. TCRdb reprocessed the 5' RACE reads with MiXCR, giving one entry per CDR3 protein. The top ten hold roughly 24% of the sample, which has approximately 800,000 distinct CDR3 sequences, about 61% seen once. Germline-derived CDR1 and CDR2 are LGHDT and YNNKEL (reference sequence). V shed 2 bases, J shed 3 bases, and the junction held 6 bases outside the gene matches. CDR3 size: 15 residues.

The TCR was taken from a man aged 35 to 55 in good health. The material sequenced was blood. This chain connects TRBV3-1 to TRBJ2-7; 8 bases fit TRBD2. For the CDR3, the DNA is TGTGCCAGCAGCCAACCCCAAGCGGGAGACTACGAGCAGTACTTC. Its translation is CASSQPQAGDYEQYF.